Listed below are T cell receptor beta chains from one sample, sequenced in a study of T cell responses to AZD1222 COVID-19 vaccine. The assay was immunoSEQ multiplex PCR, and TCRdb's table has in-frame clones only and misses some. In the table there are 150,000 to 250,000 clones, just over 90% of which are singletons. Sample: peripheral blood, taken 28 days after the second AZD1222 dose. The receptors come from an adult who received the AZD1222 COVID-19 vaccine. The conserved cysteine and the conserved F or W are not part of the CDR3 here. The order of the fields is D gene, V gene, J gene, CDR3 protein. A D gene is named only where the DNA matches it firmly.

D: TRBD1; V: TRBV6-5; J: TRBJ1-5; CDR3: ASAEGASQPQH
D: -; V: TRBV2; J: TRBJ2-3; CDR3: ASSEVGHETDTQY
D: -; V: TRBV10-1; J: TRBJ2-7; CDR3: ASSESTLTGEQY
D: TRBD2; V: TRBV9; J: TRBJ2-1; CDR3: ASSALAGGGYNEQF
D: TRBD2; V: TRBV7-2; J: TRBJ2-7; CDR3: ASSSSLTSGRAHEQY
D: TRBD1; V: TRBV19; J: TRBJ1-1; CDR3: ASKRQGAQRNTEAF
D: -; V: TRBV3-1/TRBV3-2; J: TRBJ1-6; CDR3: ASSRRDAKDSPLH
D: -; V: TRBV6-2/TRBV6-3; J: TRBJ2-3; CDR3: ASTPWMEGTQY
D: -; V: TRBV27; J: TRBJ2-7; CDR3: ASSFRYEQY
D: TRBD2; V: TRBV9; J: TRBJ2-7; CDR3: ASSVAGLAGTYEQY
D: -; V: TRBV3-1/TRBV3-2; J: TRBJ2-7; CDR3: ASSQAETTRAPSYEQY
D: TRBD2; V: TRBV27; J: TRBJ2-2; CDR3: ASSFRLAGGPGELF
D: -; V: TRBV19; J: TRBJ2-1; CDR3: ASTSGSEQF
D: TRBD2; V: TRBV4-2; J: TRBJ2-1; CDR3: ASTTSGSRNEQF
D: -; V: TRBV7-8; J: TRBJ2-7; CDR3: ASSLAEKSHEQY
D: -; V: TRBV6-5; J: TRBJ1-1; CDR3: ASSWSLGGGTEAF
D: -; V: TRBV18; J: TRBJ2-7; CDR3: ASSSQGYEQY
D: -; V: TRBV18; J: TRBJ2-1; CDR3: ASSPDSSYNEQF
D: TRBD2; V: TRBV28; J: TRBJ2-5; CDR3: ASSPRGAGDRETQY
D: TRBD2; V: TRBV10-3; J: TRBJ2-7; CDR3: AIRPGLAGVGYEQY
D: -; V: TRBV11-3; J: TRBJ2-1; CDR3: ASSFFSGEQF
D: TRBD2; V: TRBV5-1; J: TRBJ2-5; CDR3: ASRALAGVSETQY
D: -; V: TRBV6-5; J: TRBJ1-2; CDR3: ASRGIQGIQYAYT
D: -; V: TRBV6-5; J: TRBJ1-6; CDR3: ASFRAVYNSPLH
D: TRBD1; V: TRBV9; J: TRBJ1-4; CDR3: ASSLRDRVGEKLF
D: TRBD1; V: TRBV19; J: TRBJ1-5; CDR3: ASSIPGQGLWPQH
D: -; V: TRBV28; J: TRBJ1-3; CDR3: ASSFQGSGNTIY